The 6 T cell receptor beta chains listed next were all sequenced from one sample in a study of tumor and adjacent non-tumor tissue in lung cancer. No cell sorting was done before RNA was extracted from the tissue. A modified ARM-PCR protocol with three rounds of nested PCR amplified TCRbeta. Each CDR3 protein is one row after TCRdb ran MiXCR on the multiplex PCR reads. The sample lists about 120,000 distinct CDR3 sequences, approximately 71% occurring once. The material sequenced was lung tumor tissue. These receptors originate from a young man with non-small cell lung cancer.

The chain recombines TRBV6-5 with TRBJ1-1, with D tentatively TRBD1 (5 bases). Germline CDR1 is MNHEY and CDR2 is SVGAGI. The CDR3 contains 12 residues. Trimming cost V 5 bases and J 7 bases, with 11 bases left between them. CDR3 bases: TGTGCCAGCAGTCTATACGGGGGTGAAGCTTTCTTT. It yields the protein CASSLYGGEAFF.

Details on this clonotype: This may arise from a read error, as a much more abundant clone is one base away. The rearrangement uses TRBV4-1 and TRBJ1-2; D is uncertain. Germline-derived CDR1 and CDR2 are MGHRA and YSYEKL. The CDR3 contains 13 residues. CDR3 sequence reads: CTSSQAGVYGYTF. For the CDR3, the DNA is TGCACCAGCAGCCAGGCCGGGGTTTATGGCTACACCTTC.

Concerning this clonotype: The junction departs from germline at one end; a sequencing error may be responsible. The chain is built from TRBV20-1 and TRBJ1-6; D is uncertain. Germline V CDR1 and CDR2: DFQATT, SNEGSKA (reference sequence). The CDR3 has 15 amino acids. The CDR3 region has the DNA TGCAATGCTAGGCTCGTCGGCACTAGAGATTCACCCCTACACTTT. It codes for CNARLVGTRDSPLHF.

Comment on this clonotype: Mismatch with germline at one junction end may stem from a read error. V and J are TRBV24-1 and TRBJ2-3; no reliable D call. CDR1 is KGHDR, CDR2 SFDVKD, per germline. This CDR3 has 15 residues. CDR3 sequence reads: CTTSDPRTPSYTQYF. The CDR3 nucleotides read TGTACCACCAGTGACCCCCGGACCCCGTCATATACGCAGTATTTT.

A remark on this clonotype: This clone may be a read error of a much larger clone one base away. The gene calls are TRBV6-6 and TRBJ1-6; no clear D gene. Germline V lookup: CDR1 MNHNY, CDR2 SVGAGI (reference sequence). The CDR3 extends over 12 amino acids. CDR3 residues: CACSLANSPLHF. The CDR3 DNA sequence: TGTGCCTGCAGTTTGGCTAATTCACCCCTCCACTTT.

A remark on this clonotype: The junction shows a germline mismatch at one end, possibly a read error. This chain connects TRBV6-6 to TRBJ2-1; no reliable D call. This CDR3 comprises 16 residues. Germline V gives CDR1 MNHNY, CDR2 SVGAGI (reference sequence). The CDR3 sequence is CTSSSLPQWSHNEQFF. For the CDR3, the DNA is TGTACCAGCAGCTCCCTCCCACAGTGGAGTCACAATGAGCAGTTCTTC.